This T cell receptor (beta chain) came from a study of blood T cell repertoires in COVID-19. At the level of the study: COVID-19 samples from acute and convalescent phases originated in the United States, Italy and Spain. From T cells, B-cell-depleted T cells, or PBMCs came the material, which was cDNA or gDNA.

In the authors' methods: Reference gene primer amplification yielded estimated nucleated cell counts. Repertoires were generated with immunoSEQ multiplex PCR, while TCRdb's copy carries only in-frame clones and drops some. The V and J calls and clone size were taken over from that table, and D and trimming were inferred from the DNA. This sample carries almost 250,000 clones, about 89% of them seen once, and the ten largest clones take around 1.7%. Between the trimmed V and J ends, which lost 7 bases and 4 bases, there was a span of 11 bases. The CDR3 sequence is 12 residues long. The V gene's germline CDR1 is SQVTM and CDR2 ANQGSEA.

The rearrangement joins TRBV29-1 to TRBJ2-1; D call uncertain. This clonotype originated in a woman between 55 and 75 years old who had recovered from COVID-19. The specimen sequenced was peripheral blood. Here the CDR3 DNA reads TGCAGCGGACTGACGGAATACAATGAGCAGTTCTTC. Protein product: CSGLTEYNEQFF.